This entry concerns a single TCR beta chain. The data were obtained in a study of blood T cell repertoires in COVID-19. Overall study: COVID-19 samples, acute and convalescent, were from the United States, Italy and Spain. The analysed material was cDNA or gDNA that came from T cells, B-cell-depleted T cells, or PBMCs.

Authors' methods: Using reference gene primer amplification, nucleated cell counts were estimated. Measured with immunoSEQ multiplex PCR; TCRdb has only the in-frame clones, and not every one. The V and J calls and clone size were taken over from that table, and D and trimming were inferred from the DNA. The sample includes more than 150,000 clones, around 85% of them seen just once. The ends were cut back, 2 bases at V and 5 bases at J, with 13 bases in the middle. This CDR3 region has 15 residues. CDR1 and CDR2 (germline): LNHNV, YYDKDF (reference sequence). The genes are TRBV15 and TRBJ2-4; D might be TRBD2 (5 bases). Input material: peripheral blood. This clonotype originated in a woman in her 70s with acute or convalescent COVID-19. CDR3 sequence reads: CATSRIRTGENIQYF. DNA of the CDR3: TGTGCCACCAGCAGAATCCGGACTGGAGAAAACATTCAGTACTTC.